This T cell receptor beta chain was observed in a study of T cell responses to AZD1222 COVID-19 vaccine (dated by TCRdb to the early 2020s). Background on the whole study: AZD1222 recipients whose second dose came at about 4 weeks and those whose second dose came at about 12 weeks were combined into one group, since spike-specific TCR depth and breadth did not differ between the two schedules. TCR sequencing covered over 230 trial participants: 207 given two doses of AZD1222 and approximately 26 given two doses of MenACWY control vaccine. Trial participants were enrolled by age into subgroups of 18-55, 56-69 and 70-plus years, and around 150, 28 and 57 TCR-sequenced participants, respectively, were included in these subgroups.

In the case of this clone: The antigen it recognizes is unknown. The sample holds no much larger clone one base away, and base qualities are not on file. The same CDR3 also results from other DNA sequences found in this sample.

The CDR3 regions of human TCRbeta chains were analyzed by immunosequencing. Per the authors' processing: TCRs in the repertoires were compared against a reference library of SARS-CoV-2-specific TCRs that had been generated with the MIRA antigen-specificity platform. Breadth meant the fraction of unique TCRs that were SARS-CoV-2-associated, whereas depth meant the fraction of total T cells that were SARS-CoV-2-associated. Each spike-specific TCR was assigned to its reactive spike region and to a CD4 or CD8 class using the MIRA data. Log10-transformed breadth and depth values were compared by one-way ANOVA with Sidak's multiple comparisons tests. The table was pulled from immuneACCESS by TCRdb, which kept in-frame rearrangements only. Such tables lose some clones; where checked, under half of the loss comes from unresolved V genes, and the rest has no known cause. V, J and clone size are those of that table, while D and trimming were read from the DNA. A total of around 95,000 clones appear in this sample, 80% to 90% of them only once. The ten largest clonotypes hold roughly 15% of the sample.

Relative to germline, V is missing 1 base and J is missing 4 bases, with 0 bases of the junction outside any gene match. CDR1 is given as KGHSH and CDR2 as LQKENI, both from the germline V gene. There are 14 amino acids in the CDR3, from cysteine to phenylalanine inclusive. Kept here is only the CDR3 DNA, which spans 42 bases and is read in frame from base 1. Broad study findings and their caveats: Vaccine-associated CD4 TCRs spanned the whole spike protein, with dominant responses in regions 160-218 and 743-854. Spike-specific TCR breadth and depth rose significantly after two AZD1222 doses compared with day 0 and with MenACWY recipients. Participants were mostly white British, with more females than males. The authors suggested clonal diversity may have been underestimated. No day 14 peak-response samples were available, so repertoires were characterized only after the peak T cell response. Reportedly, close to half of the unique spike-specific TCRs recognized epitopes lying outside the regions that are mutated in the B.1.351 and B.1.1.7 variants. The 56-69-year group was small, and its depth increase did not reach significance, likely because of low power. Conclusions about previously exposed vaccinees were limited because only 5 or 6 AZD1222 recipients were SARS-CoV-2 seropositive at baseline.

This specimen's time point label, interpreted: baseline before first vaccination. Vaccinee samples were obtained from the UK trials COV001 and COV002, which included a single-blind randomized controlled phase 2/3 trial of AZD1222 (ChAdOx1 nCoV-19) in healthy adults. For TCRbeta chain sequencing, PBMC samples from trial participants were taken at day 0 and at day 28 after the second dose. The source was peripheral blood, collected on day 0 of AZD1222 vaccination. The receptor was isolated from an adult in good health. The rearrangement joined TRBV18 to TRBJ1-5, and 8 bases in between align with TRBD1. The sequenced DNA: TGTGCCAGCTCACCACGGACAGGGAATCAGCCCCAGCATTTT. Its product reads: CASSPRTGNQPQHF.